The 22 T cell receptor beta chains in this list originate from one sample, sequenced in a study of radiotherapy plus CTLA-4 blockade in lung cancer listed by TCRdb under 2018. The library relied on the immunoSEQ multiplex PCR assay. TCRdb took over this immuneACCESS table, retaining in-frame rearrangements with V and J assigned. Such tables are incomplete; in checked studies, under half of the missing clones stem from an unresolved V gene, and the remainder is unexplained. This sample has 45,000 or so clones in its table, and 70% to 80% of those were observed once. Of the sample, around 10% falls within the top ten clones. The sample in question was peripheral blood, obtained from a patient treated with radiotherapy plus ipilimumab. These receptors all stem from a human donor with non-small cell lung cancer who had stable disease on radiotherapy plus ipilimumab.

This chain links TRBV7-2 with TRBJ1-1; D is unresolved. The CDR3 is made up of 14 amino acids. V was clipped by 5 bases and J by 4 bases, with 14 bases between them. Germline CDR1 reads SGHTA; CDR2 reads FQGNSA. CDR3 nucleotide sequence: TGTGCCAGCAGCCCAATTACGGTGATCACTGAAGCTTTCTTT. Residues: CASSPITVITEAFF.

This clone appeared once. The V gene is TRBV10-3, the J gene TRBJ2-2; D possibly corresponds to TRBD2 (6 bases). V lost 5 bases, J lost 1 base, and 14 bases lay in between. This CDR3 is built from 16 residues. Germline loops: CDR1 ENHRY, CDR2 SYGVKD. This chain's CDR3 is CAISLAPAGNTGELFF. CDR3 bases: TGTGCCATCAGTCTCGCCCCAGCGGGGAACACCGGGGAGCTGTTTTTT.

This clone was observed a handful of times. The chain joins TRBV7-2 to TRBJ1-1; D gene ambiguous. This CDR3 is built from 13 residues. V was pared by 6 bases and J by 5 bases, with 13 bases between. Germline CDR1 reads SGHTA; CDR2 reads FQGNSA. This CDR3 is CASSLQSRTEAFF. The CDR3 DNA sequence: TGTGCCAGCAGTCTTCAATCGAGGACTGAAGCTTTCTTT.

The gene calls are TRBV19 and TRBJ1-1; no definite D call. The germline V and J ends were trimmed by 5 bases and 2 bases, with 9 bases remaining between them. Per germline, CDR1 LNHDA and CDR2 SQIVND (reference sequence). The CDR3 spans 13 residues. CDR3 bases: TGTGCCAGTAGTGGGTTCTCCAACACTGAAGCTTTCTTT. It codes for CASSGFSNTEAFF.

This chain connects TRBV5-1 to TRBJ2-2; D unresolved. The CDR3 covers 16 residues. CDR1 and CDR2 from the germline V gene are SGHRS and YFSETQ. V lost 1 base and J 2 bases, leaving 12 bases between the germline ends. The CDR3 spells CASSLLADTNTGELFF. In nucleotides, the CDR3 is TGCGCCAGCAGCTTGCTTGCGGATACCAACACCGGGGAGCTGTTTTTT.

The chain joins TRBV15 to TRBJ1-1; D is unclear. V shed 0 bases and J shed 7 bases, with 12 bases lying between them. Per germline, CDR1 LNHNV and CDR2 YYDKDF (reference sequence). This CDR3 spans 14 amino acids. CDR3 loop: CATSRDRQAVEAFF. CDR3 DNA: TGTGCCACCAGCAGAGATCGGCAAGCCGTTGAAGCTTTCTTT. The full variable domain, with the rest looked up from reference TRBV15 and TRBJ1-1, is DAMVIQNPRYQVTQFGKPVTLSCSQTLNHNVMYWYQQKSSQAPKLLFHYYDKDFNNEADTPDNFQSRRPNTSFCFLDIRSPGLGDTAMYLCATSRDRQAVEAFFGQGTRLTVV.

This chain links TRBV11-3 with TRBJ1-6, with D unclear. Trimming left V 3 bases short and J 3 bases short, with 3 bases between. CDR1 is SGHNT and CDR2 is YENEEA in the germline V gene. CDR3 length: 13 amino acids. DNA for the CDR3: TGTGCCAGCAGCTTGGACTATAATTCACCCCTCCACTTT. This sequence encodes CASSLDYNSPLHF.

This clone came up a few times. This chain uses TRBV18 with TRBJ1-4, with 7 bases lining up with TRBD1. The CDR3 spans 14 residues. V trimming: 3 bases; J trimming: 5 bases; junction bases outside the gene matches: 3. Germline V gene sequence: CDR1 KGHSH, CDR2 LQKENI. This CDR3 is CASSPDRANEKLFF. DNA of the CDR3: TGTGCCAGCTCACCCGACAGGGCGAATGAAAAACTGTTTTTT.

Turning to this clone: One junction end disagrees with the germline gene, perhaps due to a read error. The V gene is TRBV5-6, the J gene TRBJ1-3; D may be TRBD1 (5 bases). The germline V gene encodes CDR1 SGHDT and CDR2 YYEEEE. CDR3 length equals 14 residues. As DNA, the CDR3 is TGTGCCAGCAGTTTGGGGCTCTCTGGAAACACCATATATTTT. It translates to CASSLGLSGNTIYF.

The V gene is TRBV30, the J gene TRBJ2-7; D not resolved. Trimming stripped 2 bases from V and 4 bases from J, with 12 bases between. Germline loops: CDR1 GTSNPN, CDR2 SVGIG (reference sequence). The CDR3 sequence is 13 residues long. This CDR3 is CAWSRSRQYEQYF. CDR3 in DNA: TGTGCCTGGAGTAGGTCACGGCAGTACGAGCAGTACTTC.

The chain carries TRBV7-2 and TRBJ2-7, with 11 bases aligning to TRBD2. V lost 5 bases to trimming and J lost 1 base; unmatched junction nucleotides: 16. CDR1 is SGHTA, CDR2 FQGNSA, per germline. This CDR3 has 19 amino acids. CDR3: CASSLWGAGTSGNSYEQYF. CDR3 bases: TGTGCCAGCAGCCTTTGGGGGGCCGGGACTAGCGGAAATTCCTACGAGCAGTACTTC.

The chain carries TRBV10-1 and TRBJ1-1; D possibly corresponds to TRBD1 (6 bases). V gave up 4 bases and J gave up 4 bases, with 7 bases separating them. Germline V gene lookup returns CDR1 WNHNN and CDR2 SYGVQD (reference sequence). The CDR3 loop spans 12 amino acids. CDR3 region: CASSGQATEAFF. In DNA form, the CDR3 reads TGCGCCAGCAGTGGACAGGCCACTGAAGCTTTCTTT.

This clone was seen only once. This chain connects TRBV7-9 to TRBJ2-5; TRBD1 matches at 7 bases. Germline CDR1 reads SEHNR; CDR2 reads FQNEAQ (reference sequence). V lost 1 base to trimming and J lost 2 bases; unmatched junction nucleotides: 7. The CDR3 runs to 16 residues. The DNA of the CDR3 is TGTGCCAGCAGCTTAGGAGGGGGCTTCGCTCAAGAGACCCAGTACTTC. Amino acids: CASSLGGGFAQETQYF. Looking up the rest from reference TRBV7-9 and TRBJ2-5 gives the full variable domain: DTGVSQNPRHKITKRGQNVTFRCDPISEHNRLYWYRQTLGQGPEFLTYFQNEAQLEKSRLLSDRFSAERPKGSFSTLEIQRTEQGDSAMYLCASSLGGGFAQETQYFGPGTRLLVL.

The chain uses TRBV14 and TRBJ2-1; 14 bases match TRBD2. The CDR3 is made up of 19 amino acids. Trimming removed 1 base from V and 1 base from J; junction bases left unmatched: 6. Germline-derived CDR1 and CDR2 are SGHDN and FVKESK. This CDR3 reads CASSQGKGLAGVSYNEQFF. In DNA, the CDR3 is TGTGCCAGCAGCCAAGGAAAGGGACTAGCGGGGGTTTCCTACAATGAGCAGTTCTTC.

This chain uses TRBV6-5 with TRBJ1-5, with 8 bases that match TRBD1. V lost 6 bases, J lost 1 base, and 5 bases stayed unmatched. Germline V gene lookup returns CDR1 MNHEY and CDR2 SVGAGI. The CDR3 is 15 residues long. The CDR3 nucleotides are TGTGCCAGCAGACCAGACAGGGGAAGCAATCAGCCCCAGCATTTT. Amino acids: CASRPDRGSNQPQHF.

The V and J genes are TRBV6-5 and TRBJ1-2, with unresolved D. The length of the CDR3 is 15 residues. Germline V gene lookup returns CDR1 MNHEY and CDR2 SVGAGI. The V and J ends lost 2 bases and 4 bases respectively, with 14 bases between them. The CDR3 DNA reads TGTGCCAGCAGTTACCCATACAGTCGGACCTATGGCTACACCTTC. It is translated as CASSYPYSRTYGYTF.

This chain links TRBV5-5 with TRBJ1-1; D gene uncertain. Deletions cut 4 bases from V and 2 bases from J, with 6 bases between. Germline V CDR1 and CDR2: SGHKS, YYEKEE (reference sequence). CDR3 size: 12 residues. In DNA, the CDR3 is TGTGCCAGCAGCCGGTATAACACTGAAGCTTTCTTT. It encodes CASSRYNTEAFF. Drawing the rest from reference TRBV5-5 and TRBJ1-1, the complete variable domain is DAGVTQSPTHLIKTRGQQVTLRCSPISGHKSVSWYQQVLGQGPQFIFQYYEKEERGRGNFPDRFSARQFPNYSSELNVNALLLGDSALYLCASSRYNTEAFFGQGTRLTVV.

This chain links TRBV25-1 with TRBJ1-6; D possibly corresponds to TRBD1 (5 bases). Per the germline V gene, CDR1 is MGHDK and CDR2 is SYGVNS. The CDR3 is 15 residues long. V lost 4 bases to trimming and J lost 10 bases, with 17 bases between them. The CDR3: CASSAPGPGLSPLHF. The CDR3 coding sequence is TGTGCCAGCAGTGCACCGGGACCGGGTTTATCACCCCTCCACTTT.

V gene TRBV29-1 combines with J gene TRBJ1-2; D remains unclear. The CDR3 sequence is 16 residues long. With 5 bases removed from V and 0 bases from J, the gap between germline ends came to 19 bases. Germline V gives CDR1 SQVTM, CDR2 ANQGSEA. The CDR3 sequence: CSVMGFGNLPNYGYTF. CDR3 nucleotide sequence: TGCAGCGTTATGGGTTTTGGGAACCTGCCTAACTATGGCTACACCTTC. The full variable domain, with the rest looked up from reference TRBV29-1 and TRBJ1-2, is SAVISQKPSRDICQRGTSLTIQCQVDSQVTMMFWYRQQPGQSLTLIATANQGSEATYESGFVIDKFPISRPNLTFSTLTVSNMSPEDSSIYLCSVMGFGNLPNYGYTFGSGTRLTVV.

This clone came up once. The rearrangement joins TRBV7-6 to TRBJ2-7; 10 bases are a match to TRBD1. V lost 6 bases, J lost 2 bases, and 4 bases stayed unmatched. This CDR3 spans 14 amino acids. Looked up from germline, CDR1 is SGHVS and CDR2 is FNYEAQ. CDR3: CASSLGTGAYEQYF. The DNA of the CDR3 is TGTGCCAGCAGTCTCGGGACAGGGGCCTACGAGCAGTACTTC.

This clone was observed at least ten times. J is TRBJ2-5 and V is TRBV19; D assignment may be TRBD1 or TRBD2 (6 bases each). V gave up 3 bases and J gave up 5 bases, with 16 bases separating them. Per the germline V gene, CDR1 is LNHDA and CDR2 is SQIVND (reference sequence). The CDR3 spans 15 residues. The CDR3 spells CASSMLRGARETQYF. The CDR3 region has the DNA TGTGCCAGTAGTATGTTAAGGGGGGCGCGGGAGACCCAGTACTTC.

The table lists this clone with a count of one. The genes are TRBV7-9 and TRBJ2-6; maybe TRBD2 (5 bases). V was pared by 5 bases and J by 0 bases, with 17 bases between. Germline values: CDR1 SEHNR, CDR2 FQNEAQ (reference sequence). The CDR3 runs 18 residues. The CDR3 protein is CASSPDSVRDSGANVLTF. CDR3 coding DNA: TGTGCCAGCAGCCCAGATAGCGTAAGGGACTCTGGGGCCAACGTCCTGACTTTC. The full variable domain, its missing parts supplied by reference TRBV7-9 and TRBJ2-6, is DTGVSQNPRHKITKRGQNVTFRCDPISEHNRLYWYRQTLGQGPEFLTYFQNEAQLEKSRLLSDRFSAERPKGSFSTLEIQRTEQGDSAMYLCASSPDSVRDSGANVLTFGAGSRLTVL.